The next 23 T cell receptor beta chains were all read from a single sample in a study of blood T cells in healthy people across ages. Together with a sample-barcoded 5' primer, a J-beta primer mix was included in a second PCR lasting about 7 to 11 cycles. A single record per CDR3 protein comes from TCRdb applying MiXCR to the 5' RACE reads. Found here are hundreds of thousands of distinct CDR3 sequences, around 30% of them singletons; the top ten hold 17%. The sequencing sample was made of blood. The receptors come from a woman older than 75 in good health.

This clonotype has more than one count but fewer than ten. This chain connects TRBV6-6 to TRBJ1-6; TRBD1 is a possible D gene (6 bases). Trimming pared 2 bases from V and 7 bases from J, leaving 9 bases between. CDR1 is MNHNY and CDR2 is SVGAGI in the germline V gene (reference sequence). This CDR3 contains 14 residues. CDR3 bases: TGTGCCAGCAGTTACGTTCAGGGGAATTCACCCCTCCACTTT. Translation: CASSYVQGNSPLHF.

In its sample, this clonotype was seen many times. This chain links TRBV12-3 or TRBV12-4 with TRBJ1-2, with D maybe TRBD1 (5 bases). This CDR3 is 14 amino acids long. Trimming took 7 bases from V and 4 from J, leaving 16 bases between them. CDR3 DNA: TGTGCCAGCAACTCGGGACCGGAAAGCTATGGCTACACCTTC. Protein product: CASNSGPESYGYTF.

CDR3 residues: CASSKRGGFGEQFF. CDR3 DNA: TGTGCCAGCAGCAAGCGGGGGGGCTTCGGTGAGCAGTTCTTC. The chain links TRBV11-2 to TRBJ2-1; 10 bases agree with TRBD2. J was trimmed by 9 bases and V by 5 bases; bases with no gene match: 7. The CDR3 extends over 14 amino acids. CDR1 and CDR2 (germline): SGHAT, FQNNGV.

This clonotype was counted at least ten times. CDR3 sequence: CASRFTGTNYGYTF. The CDR3 nucleotides are TGTGCCAGCAGATTTACAGGGACTAACTATGGCTACACCTTC. J is TRBJ1-2 and V is TRBV6-2 or TRBV6-3, with D perhaps TRBD1 (6 bases). Germline-derived CDR1 and CDR2 are MNHEY and SVGEGT. The CDR3 consists of 14 residues. The ends were cut back, 6 bases at V and 0 bases at J, with 11 bases in the middle.

To note about this clonotype: A much larger clone sits a single nucleotide away, making a read error possible. The V call is TRBV2, the J call TRBJ2-3, with TRBD2 as a possible D gene (5 bases). The CDR3 has 14 residues. Germline V gene data show CDR1 as SNHLY and CDR2 as FYNNEI. With 8 bases removed from V and 10 bases from J, the gap between germline ends came to 22 bases. The CDR3 nucleotides are TGTGCCAGCCGGCTAGATTCGGGGTGGGTGGCGCAGTATTTT. Translated, it gives CASRLDSGWVAQYF.

This clonotype was found a few times. This chain joins TRBV20-1 and TRBJ2-7, with TRBD2 identical over 10 bases. Germline CDR1 is DFQATT and CDR2 is SNEGSKA (reference sequence). CDR3 length: 15 residues. V lost 5 bases to trimming and J lost 7 bases; unmatched junction nucleotides: 14. CDR3 bases: TGCAGTGCTCCCCTCCCCCTAGCGGGGGTCCATGAGCAGTACTTC. Residues: CSAPLPLAGVHEQYF.

This clonotype was counted ten times or more. J is TRBJ2-1 and V is TRBV11-2, with a tentative D call TRBD1 (6 bases). CDR3 length: 16 amino acids. The germline CDR1 and CDR2 sequences are SGHAT and FQNNGV. V was cut by 2 bases and J by 6 bases, with 17 bases left in between. The CDR3 reads CASSLRPGGLLNEQFF. The CDR3 DNA reads TGTGCCAGCAGCTTACGCCCTGGGGGCCTTCTCAATGAGCAGTTCTTC.

This clonotype was observed at least ten times. The gene calls are TRBV20-1 and TRBJ1-5; tentative D call: TRBD1 (5 bases). The germline V and J ends were trimmed by 3 bases and 3 bases, with 12 bases remaining between them. CDR1 is DFQATT and CDR2 is SNEGSKA in the germline V gene (reference sequence). CDR3 length equals 14 residues. For the CDR3, the DNA is TGCAGTGCTAGCTCAGGGATTACCAATCAGCCCCAGCATTTT. Amino acids: CSASSGITNQPQHF.

Only a few counts were recorded for this clonotype. This chain joins TRBV28 and TRBJ2-1; D is ambiguous. V was pared by 5 bases and J by 2 bases, with 16 bases between. The CDR3 has 16 residues. Germline CDR1 is MDHEN and CDR2 is SYDVKM. The CDR3 bases are TGTGCCAGCAGTCCTTCTTATATGAGCCCCTACAATGAGCAGTTCTTC. It encodes CASSPSYMSPYNEQFF.

There are a few counts of this clonotype. The chain combines TRBV28 with TRBJ2-7; 7 bases agree with TRBD2. From germline, CDR1 is MDHEN and CDR2 SYDVKM. V was clipped by 5 bases and J by 4 bases; unmatched bases: 17. This CDR3 region has 17 residues. CDR3 coding DNA: TGTGCCAGCAGTGTGGGTGGGGCTAGCGGAGGAGGGTACGAGCAGTACTTC. Translation gives CASSVGGASGGGYEQYF. Filled out from reference TRBV28 and TRBJ2-7, the complete variable domain reads DVKVTQSSRYLVKRTGEKVFLECVQDMDHENMFWYRQDPGLGLRLIYFSYDVKMKEKGDIPEGYSVSREKKERFSLILESASTNQTSMYLCASSVGGASGGGYEQYFGPGTRLTVT.

This clonotype has ten or more counts. This chain links TRBV7-2 with TRBJ2-5; 7 bases agree with TRBD1. There are 15 residues in the CDR3. V dropped 5 bases and J dropped 1; count of bases not matched to a gene: 7. CDR1 is SGHTA, CDR2 FQGNSA, per germline. The CDR3 loop is CASSRATGIQETQYF. DNA for the CDR3: TGTGCCAGCAGCCGCGCGACAGGGATCCAAGAGACCCAGTACTTC.

V and J are TRBV27 and TRBJ2-3; D assignment may be TRBD1 or TRBD2 (6 bases each). V was shortened by 3 bases and J by 4 bases, with 17 bases between the two germline ends. Germline CDR1 reads MNHEY; CDR2 reads SMNVEV (reference sequence). The CDR3 totals 16 residues. The CDR3 DNA reads TGTGCCAGCAGTTTTCATGTGAGGGGGGCGGCAGATACGCAGTATTTT. It yields the protein CASSFHVRGAADTQYF.

The chain has TRBV18 and TRBJ2-3; D is undetermined. Trimming pared 7 bases from V and 2 bases from J, leaving 13 bases between. The CDR3 is made up of 14 amino acids. From germline, CDR1 is KGHSH and CDR2 LQKENI. The CDR3 loop is CASYAPALTDTQYF. The CDR3 DNA is TGTGCCAGCTACGCACCTGCCCTCACAGATACGCAGTATTTT.

This rearrangement joins TRBV12-3 or TRBV12-4 to TRBJ2-5; possible D gene TRBD1, 6 bases. The CDR3 covers 14 residues. Between the trimmed V and J ends, which lost 5 bases and 7 bases, there was a span of 17 bases. The CDR3 nucleotides are TGTGCCAGCAGTCCGGGGACACCACAGGGGACCCAGTACTTC. Amino acid sequence: CASSPGTPQGTQYF.

Details on this clonotype: A much larger clone lies one base from this, so it may be a read error. This chain connects TRBV6-2 or TRBV6-3 to TRBJ2-5, with no clear D. The CDR3 has 14 amino acids. Germline CDR1 MNHEY, CDR2 SVGEGT. CDR3 amino acids: CASSYHQRAEIQYF. The CDR3 nucleotides read TGTGCCAGCAGTTACCACCAAAGGGCAGAGATCCAGTACTTC.

This clonotype was detected only a few times. This chain links TRBV4-2 with TRBJ2-1; TRBD1 might be the D (5 bases). CDR1 LGHNA and CDR2 YNFKEQ come from the germline V gene. Trimming cost V 0 bases and J 0 bases, with 6 bases left between them. This CDR3 is 15 amino acids long. The CDR3 DNA sequence: TGTGCCAGCAGCCAAGAAGACAGCTCCTACAATGAGCAGTTCTTC. Translated, it gives CASSQEDSSYNEQFF.

In its sample, this clonotype was seen many times. The V call is TRBV2, the J call TRBJ2-5, with D perhaps TRBD2 (6 bases). Germline loops: CDR1 SNHLY, CDR2 FYNNEI. CDR3 length: 17 residues. V shed 0 bases and J shed 1 base, with 15 bases lying between them. The CDR3: CASSEARKAGSQETQYF. The CDR3 bases are TGTGCCAGCAGTGAAGCGCGTAAGGCGGGGAGCCAAGAGACCCAGTACTTC.

In this sample, this clonotype turned up a few times. One end of the junction is discordant with germline, which a read error may explain. V gene TRBV20-1 combines with J gene TRBJ2-7; D possibly uses TRBD1 or TRBD2 (6 bases each). Germline V gives CDR1 DFQATT, CDR2 SNEGSKA (reference sequence). The CDR3 extends over 12 amino acids. The CDR3 loop is CRARGGLYEQYF. CDR3 sequence (DNA): TGCAGGGCTAGAGGGGGGCTTTACGAGCAGTACTTC.

A few counts support this clonotype. The J gene is TRBJ2-1, the V gene TRBV9; 13 bases are shared with TRBD2. Germline V lookup: CDR1 SGDLS, CDR2 YYNGEE. The CDR3 spans 18 residues. Trimming at V came to 4 bases and at J to 0 bases, leaving 7 bases not matched to a gene. The CDR3: CASSTRLAGGSSYNEQFF. DNA for the CDR3: TGTGCCAGCAGCACTCGACTAGCGGGGGGTTCCTCCTACAATGAGCAGTTCTTC.

This clonotype has only a few counts. The gene calls are TRBV20-1 and TRBJ1-1; D is unresolved. Germline CDR1 reads DFQATT; CDR2 reads SNEGSKA (reference sequence). Between the trimmed V and J ends, which lost 2 bases and 2 bases, there was a span of 6 bases. CDR3 length: 12 amino acids. CDR3 protein: CSARRPNTEAFF. CDR3 nucleotides: TGCAGTGCTAGACGGCCTAACACTGAAGCTTTCTTT.

The CDR3 sequence: CATSRGGGRGHPQHF. The DNA of the CDR3 is TGTGCCACCAGCAGAGGAGGGGGCAGAGGGCATCCCCAGCATTTT. This rearrangement joins TRBV15 to TRBJ1-5, with TRBD1 matching over 7 bases. V lost 1 base, J lost 10 bases, and 10 bases stayed unmatched. CDR1 LNHNV and CDR2 YYDKDF come from the germline V gene (reference sequence). The CDR3 is 15 amino acids.

This clonotype was seen a handful of times. The V gene is TRBV4-1, the J gene TRBJ1-1, with TRBD1 matching 7 bases. V dropped 4 bases and J dropped 5; count of bases not matched to a gene: 10. The germline gives CDR1 MGHRA, CDR2 YSYEKL. CDR3 length equals 15 residues. As DNA, the CDR3 is TGCGCCAGCAGCCGAGTAAGGGGGCTGGGAACTGAAGCTTTCTTT. Translating it yields CASSRVRGLGTEAFF.

Comment on this clonotype: One end of the junction does not line up with germline, which may come from a read error. The chain joins TRBV20-1 to TRBJ2-3; the match to TRBD2 covers 9 bases. This CDR3 region has 16 residues. CDR1 is DFQATT and CDR2 is SNEGSKA in the germline V gene (reference sequence). DNA of the CDR3: TGCAGTGCTAGAGATCCTAGCGGGGTTAGCACAGATACGCGGTATTTT. Its translation: CSARDPSGVSTDTRYF.